These T cell receptor beta chains were read from a single sample in a study of T-cell reconstitution after alpha-beta-depleted transplantation in children. TCRdb called the PCR reads again in MiXCR, with one record for every CDR3 protein. This table has 130,000 to 150,000 distinct CDR3 sequences, about 9% appearing once. The input for sequencing was PBMCs, mostly from graft donor cells, taken 180 days after TCRalphabeta/CD19-depleted stem cell transplant. These receptors all stem from a female patient aged 2-9 years who had a stem cell transplant for congenital amegakaryocytic thrombocytopenia, so the T cells may come from the graft donor. The CDR3 runs from the conserved cysteine through the conserved F or W. A D gene is named only where the DNA matches it firmly. Clone size is given for some rows only: seen once, a few or many times, or a class if the clone is expanded.

v_call,j_call,d_call,clone_size,cdr3_aa,cdr3_nt
TRBV6-2/TRBV6-3,TRBJ1-3,-,few,CASSSSGVASGNTIYF,TGTGCCAGCAGTTCATCGGGAGTGGCGTCTGGAAACACCATATATTTT
TRBV18,TRBJ2-7,-,many,CASSRGSWELTYEQYF,TGTGCCAGCTCACGGGGCTCTTGGGAGCTCACCTACGAGCAGTACTTC
TRBV12-3/TRBV12-4,TRBJ1-5,TRBD1,many,CASSLRDRVQPQHF,TGTGCCAGCAGTTTACGGGACAGAGTTCAGCCCCAGCATTTT
TRBV5-1,TRBJ2-7,-,many,CASSLVRQHEQYF,TGCGCCAGCAGCTTGGTCCGACAGCACGAGCAGTACTTC
TRBV18,TRBJ1-5,-,few,CASSPGRNQPQHF,TGTGCCAGCTCACCAGGCCGGAATCAGCCCCAGCATTTT
TRBV20-1,TRBJ2-7,-,few,CSAEGQWGYEQYF,TGCAGTGCGGAGGGACAATGGGGATACGAGCAGTACTTC
TRBV6-5,TRBJ2-7,TRBD1,-,CASSYLTGSGYEQYF,TGTGCCAGCAGTTACTTGACAGGGTCCGGCTACGAGCAGTACTTC
TRBV28,TRBJ2-3,TRBD1,many,CASSLTGHEGSADTQYF,TGTGCCAGCAGTCTGACAGGGCATGAGGGGAGTGCAGATACGCAGTATTTT
TRBV12-3/TRBV12-4,TRBJ2-7,-,many,CASSLDFTGYEQYF,TGTGCCAGCAGTCTGGATTTTACCGGGTACGAGCAGTACTTC
TRBV7-9,TRBJ2-5,TRBD1,many,CASSSLIQQGKETQYF,TGTGCCAGCAGTTCTTTAATTCAACAGGGGAAAGAGACCCAGTACTTC
TRBV30,TRBJ2-1,TRBD2,many,CAWKKTSDEQFF,TGTGCCTGGAAAAAAACTAGCGATGAGCAGTTCTTC
TRBV18,TRBJ1-6,TRBD1,-,CASSPSGQASPLHF,TGTGCCAGCTCACCGTCCGGACAGGCGTCACCCCTCCACTTT
TRBV12-3/TRBV12-4,TRBJ2-1,-,-,CASSLGLVDYNEQFF,TGTGCCAGCAGTTTAGGGCTAGTTGATTACAATGAGCAGTTCTTC
TRBV20-1,TRBJ2-5,TRBD1,few,CSASSYRGKETQYF,TGCAGTGCTAGTTCTTACAGGGGGAAAGAGACCCAGTACTTC
TRBV4-3,TRBJ2-3,TRBD2,many,CASSRGLAETRDTQYF,TGCGCCAGCAGCCGCGGACTAGCCGAAACTCGAGATACGCAGTATTTT
TRBV7-9,TRBJ2-7,TRBD2,-,CASSFSSGVSYEQYF,TGTGCCAGCAGCTTTTCTAGCGGGGTCTCCTACGAGCAGTACTTC
TRBV20-1,TRBJ1-2,-,many,CSASSGYRWGYGYTF,TGCAGTGCTAGCTCAGGGTATAGGTGGGGGTATGGCTACACCTTC
TRBV5-1,TRBJ2-4,TRBD2,-,CSSSAGLAGGTKNIQYF,TGCTCCAGCAGCGCGGGACTAGCGGGAGGGACCAAAAACATTCAGTACTTC
TRBV20-1,TRBJ1-1,-,many,CTDRGQGNTEAFF,TGCACCGACCGGGGGCAGGGGAACACTGAAGCTTTCTTT
TRBV20-1,TRBJ2-6,TRBD1,-,CSALKFRDRGPGANVLTF,TGCAGTGCTCTAAAATTCCGGGACAGGGGGCCTGGGGCCAACGTCCTGACTTTC
TRBV25-1,TRBJ2-7,TRBD1,few,CASSGYPTGDEQYF,TGTGCCAGCAGTGGATACCCAACAGGGGACGAGCAGTACTTC
TRBV5-1,TRBJ2-1,-,-,CASSRVVNEQFF,TGCGCCAGCAGCAGGGTTGTGAATGAGCAGTTCTTC
TRBV5-5,TRBJ2-1,TRBD2,many,CASSLLADSYNEQFF,TGTGCCAGCAGCTTACTAGCGGACTCCTACAATGAGCAGTTCTTC
TRBV28,TRBJ2-5,-,many,CASTNGLIIRETQYF,TGTGCCAGCACCAACGGCCTAATAATTCGAGAGACCCAGTACTTC
TRBV6-2/TRBV6-3,TRBJ2-2,TRBD1,many,CASSYSKGQGALASVLGELFF,TGTGCCAGCAGTTACTCGAAGGGACAGGGGGCGCTTGCGTCCGTCCTCGGGGAGCTGTTTTTT